Below are 3 T cell receptor beta chains sequenced from a single sample in a study of blood T cell repertoires in COVID-19. The table came from immunoSEQ multiplex PCR; TCRdb's copy has only in-frame clones and leaves some out. The data contain some 360,000 clones, roughly nine tenths of them seen just once; the ten biggest clones take up around 4%. Material for sequencing was peripheral blood. Receptors were obtained from a woman aged 60-75 years with COVID-19, enrolled during active disease.

This clone was picked up one time. The chain links TRBV3-1 (or the pseudogene TRBV3-2) to TRBJ2-7, with 7 bases matching TRBD1. The germline CDR1 and CDR2 sequences are LGHDT and YNNKEL (reference sequence). The CDR3 spans 14 residues. Trimming cost V 3 bases and J 4 bases; bases outside gene matches: 6. DNA for the CDR3: TGTGCCAGCAGCCACAGCAACAGGGGATACGAGCAGTACTTC. Protein sequence: CASSHSNRGYEQYF.

The chain has TRBV7-8 and TRBJ2-5, with TRBD1 as a possible D gene (6 bases). Looked up from germline, CDR1 is SGHVS and CDR2 is FQNEAQ. This CDR3 is 15 amino acids long. Trimming removed 5 bases at V and 0 bases at J, with 13 bases between. In DNA form, the CDR3 reads TGTGCCAGCAGCCCAGGGGCCCTGTACCAAGAGACCCAGTACTTC. Protein sequence: CASSPGALYQETQYF.

The rearrangement joins TRBV6-1 to TRBJ1-2; tentatively, D is TRBD1 (5 bases). CDR1 and CDR2 from the germline V gene are MNHNS and SASEGT. The CDR3 spans 15 residues. V lost 2 bases and J lost 12, with 22 bases in between. CDR3: CASSESGVQPGDDTF. CDR3 in DNA: TGTGCCAGCAGTGAAAGTGGGGTCCAACCGGGGGATGACACCTTC.